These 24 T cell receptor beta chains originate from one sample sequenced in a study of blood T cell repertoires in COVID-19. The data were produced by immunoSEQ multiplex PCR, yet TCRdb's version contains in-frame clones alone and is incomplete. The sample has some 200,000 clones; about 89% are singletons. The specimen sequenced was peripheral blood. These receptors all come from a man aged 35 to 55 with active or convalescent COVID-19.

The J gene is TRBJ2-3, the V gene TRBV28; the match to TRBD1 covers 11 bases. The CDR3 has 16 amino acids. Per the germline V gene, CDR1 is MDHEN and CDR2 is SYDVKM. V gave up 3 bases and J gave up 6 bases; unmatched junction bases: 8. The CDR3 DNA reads TGTGCCAGCAGTTTTATAGGACAGGGGGCGCGGGATACGCAGTATTTT. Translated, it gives CASSFIGQGARDTQYF.

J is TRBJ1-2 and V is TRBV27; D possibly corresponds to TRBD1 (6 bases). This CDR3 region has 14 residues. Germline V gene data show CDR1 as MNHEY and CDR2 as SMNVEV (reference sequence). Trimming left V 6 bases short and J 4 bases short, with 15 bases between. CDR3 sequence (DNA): TGTGCCAGCAGAACTCTAACAGGGAGCTATGGCTACACCTTC. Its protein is CASRTLTGSYGYTF.

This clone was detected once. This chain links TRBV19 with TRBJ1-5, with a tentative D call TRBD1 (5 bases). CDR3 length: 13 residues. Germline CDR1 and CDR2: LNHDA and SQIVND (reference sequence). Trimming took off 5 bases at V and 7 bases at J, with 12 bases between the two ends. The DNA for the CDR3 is TGTGCCAGTAGTTCGGGGGGTTCGCAGCCCCAGCATTTT. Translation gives CASSSGGSQPQHF.

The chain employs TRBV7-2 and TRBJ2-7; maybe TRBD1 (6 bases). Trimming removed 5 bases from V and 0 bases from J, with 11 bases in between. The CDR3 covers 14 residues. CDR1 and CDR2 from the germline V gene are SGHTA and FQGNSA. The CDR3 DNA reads TGTGCCAGCAGCCCGGACAGAATCTCCTACGAGCAGTACTTC. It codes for CASSPDRISYEQYF.

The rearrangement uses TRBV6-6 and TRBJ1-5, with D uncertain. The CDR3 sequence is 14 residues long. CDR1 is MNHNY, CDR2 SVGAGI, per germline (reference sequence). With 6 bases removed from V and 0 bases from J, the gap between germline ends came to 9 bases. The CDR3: CASSSEISNQPQHF. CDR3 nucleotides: TGTGCCAGCAGCTCAGAAATTAGCAATCAGCCCCAGCATTTT.

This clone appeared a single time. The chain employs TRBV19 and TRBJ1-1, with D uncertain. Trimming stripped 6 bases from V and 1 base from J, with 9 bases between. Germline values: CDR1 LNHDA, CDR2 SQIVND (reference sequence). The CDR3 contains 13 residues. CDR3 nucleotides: TGTGCCAGTAGACTCCACCAGAACACTGAAGCTTTCTTT. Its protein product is CASRLHQNTEAFF.

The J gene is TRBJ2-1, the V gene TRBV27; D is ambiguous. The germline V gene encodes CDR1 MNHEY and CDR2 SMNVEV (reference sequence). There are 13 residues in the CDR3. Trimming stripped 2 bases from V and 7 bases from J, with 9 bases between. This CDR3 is CASSLVVYNEQFF. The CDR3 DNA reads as TGTGCCAGCAGTTTAGTCGTGTATAATGAGCAGTTCTTC.

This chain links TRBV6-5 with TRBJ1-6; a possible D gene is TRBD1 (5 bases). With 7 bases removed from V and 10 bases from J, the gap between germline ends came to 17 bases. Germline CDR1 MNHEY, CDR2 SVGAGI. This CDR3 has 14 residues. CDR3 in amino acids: CASTVIGRGSPLHF. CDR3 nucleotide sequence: TGTGCCAGCACCGTGATCGGGAGGGGATCACCCCTCCACTTT.

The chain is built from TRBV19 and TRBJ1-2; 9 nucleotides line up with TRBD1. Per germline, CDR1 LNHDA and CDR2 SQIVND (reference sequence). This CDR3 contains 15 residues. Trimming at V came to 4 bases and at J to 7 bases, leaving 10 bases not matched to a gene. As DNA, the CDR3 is TGTGCCAGTAGTAATACAGGGGGCGCTTTAGGTGGCTACACCTTC. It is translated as CASSNTGGALGGYTF.

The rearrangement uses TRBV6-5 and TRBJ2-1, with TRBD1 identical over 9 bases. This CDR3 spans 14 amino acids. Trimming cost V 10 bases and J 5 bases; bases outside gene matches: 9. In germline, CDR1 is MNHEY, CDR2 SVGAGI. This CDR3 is CATSIRTGDNEQFF. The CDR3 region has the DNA TGTGCCACCTCAATCCGGACAGGGGACAATGAGCAGTTCTTC.

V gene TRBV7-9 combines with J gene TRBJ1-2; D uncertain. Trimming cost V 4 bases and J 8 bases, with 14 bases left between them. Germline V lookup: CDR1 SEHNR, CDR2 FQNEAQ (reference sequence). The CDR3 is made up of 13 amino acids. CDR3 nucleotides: TGTGCCAGCAGCTCGACTCACTCTCGAGGCTACACCTTC. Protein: CASSSTHSRGYTF.

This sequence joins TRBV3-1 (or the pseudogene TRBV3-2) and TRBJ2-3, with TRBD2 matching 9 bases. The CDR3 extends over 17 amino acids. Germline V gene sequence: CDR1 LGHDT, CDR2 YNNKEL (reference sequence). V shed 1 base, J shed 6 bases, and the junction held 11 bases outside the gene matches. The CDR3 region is CASSQALAGNTPDTQYF. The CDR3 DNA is TGTGCCAGCAGCCAAGCCCTAGCGGGGAATACCCCCGATACGCAGTATTTT.

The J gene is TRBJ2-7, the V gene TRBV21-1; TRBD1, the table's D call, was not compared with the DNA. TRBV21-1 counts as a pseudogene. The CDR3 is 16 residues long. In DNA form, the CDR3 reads TGTGCCAGCAGCAAAGGCCCCCCGGGACAGGGGGGGGAGCAGTACTTC. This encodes CASSKGPPGQGGEQYF.

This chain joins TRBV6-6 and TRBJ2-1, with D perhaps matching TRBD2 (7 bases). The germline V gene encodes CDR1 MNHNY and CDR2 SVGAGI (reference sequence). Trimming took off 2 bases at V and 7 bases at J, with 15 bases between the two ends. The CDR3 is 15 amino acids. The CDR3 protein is CASSYRGAEGNEQFF. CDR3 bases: TGTGCCAGCAGTTACCGGGGGGCCGAGGGGAATGAGCAGTTCTTC.

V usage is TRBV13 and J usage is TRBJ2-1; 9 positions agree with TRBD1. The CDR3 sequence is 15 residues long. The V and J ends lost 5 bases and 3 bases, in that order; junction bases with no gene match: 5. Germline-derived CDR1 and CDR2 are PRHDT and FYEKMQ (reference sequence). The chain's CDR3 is CASSPDRGDYNEQFF. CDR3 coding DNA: TGTGCCAGCAGCCCCGACAGGGGGGACTACAATGAGCAGTTCTTC.

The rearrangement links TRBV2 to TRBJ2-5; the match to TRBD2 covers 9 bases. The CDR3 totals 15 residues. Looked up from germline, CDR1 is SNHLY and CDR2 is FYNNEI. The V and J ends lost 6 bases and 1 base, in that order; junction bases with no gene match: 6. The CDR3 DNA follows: TGTGCCAGCAGCGAGGCTAGCGGGGCCCAAGAGACCCAGTACTTC. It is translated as CASSEASGAQETQYF.

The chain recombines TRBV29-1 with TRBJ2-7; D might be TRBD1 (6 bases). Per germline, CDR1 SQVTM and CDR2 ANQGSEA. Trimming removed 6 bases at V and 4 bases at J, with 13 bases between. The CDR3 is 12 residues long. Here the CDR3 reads CSVTQGQYEQYF. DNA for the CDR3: TGCAGCGTAACCCAGGGGCAGTACGAGCAGTACTTC.

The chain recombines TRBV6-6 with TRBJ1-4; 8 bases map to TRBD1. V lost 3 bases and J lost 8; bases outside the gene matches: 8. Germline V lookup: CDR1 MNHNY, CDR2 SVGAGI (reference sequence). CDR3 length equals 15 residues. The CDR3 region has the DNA TGTGCCAGCAGTTATGCCAGGGGGCTAGGGGAAAAACTGTTTTTT. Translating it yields CASSYARGLGEKLFF.

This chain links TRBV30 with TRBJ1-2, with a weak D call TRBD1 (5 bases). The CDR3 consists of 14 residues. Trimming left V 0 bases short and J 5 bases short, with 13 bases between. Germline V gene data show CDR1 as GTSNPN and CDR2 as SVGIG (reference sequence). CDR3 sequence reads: CAWSVRTQGYGYTF. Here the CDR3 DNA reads TGTGCCTGGAGTGTACGGACACAAGGATATGGCTACACCTTC.

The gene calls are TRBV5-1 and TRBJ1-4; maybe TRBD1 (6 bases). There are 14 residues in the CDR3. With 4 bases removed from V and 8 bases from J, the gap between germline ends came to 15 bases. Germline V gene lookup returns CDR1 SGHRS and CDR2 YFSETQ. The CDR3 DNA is TGCGCCAGCAGCCCCCCCGGCAGGGGAGAAAAACTGTTTTTT. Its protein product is CASSPPGRGEKLFF.

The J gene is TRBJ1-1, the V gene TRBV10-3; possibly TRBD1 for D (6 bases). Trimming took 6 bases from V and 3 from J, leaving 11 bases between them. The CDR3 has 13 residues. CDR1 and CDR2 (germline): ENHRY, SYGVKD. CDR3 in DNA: TGTGCCATCAGCTTACAGGGTGACACTGAAGCTTTCTTT. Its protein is CAISLQGDTEAFF.

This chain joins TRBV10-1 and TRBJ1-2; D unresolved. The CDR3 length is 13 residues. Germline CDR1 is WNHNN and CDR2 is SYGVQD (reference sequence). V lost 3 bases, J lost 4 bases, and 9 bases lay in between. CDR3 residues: CASSDHSGYGYTF. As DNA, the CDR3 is TGCGCCAGCAGTGACCATTCAGGCTATGGCTACACCTTC.

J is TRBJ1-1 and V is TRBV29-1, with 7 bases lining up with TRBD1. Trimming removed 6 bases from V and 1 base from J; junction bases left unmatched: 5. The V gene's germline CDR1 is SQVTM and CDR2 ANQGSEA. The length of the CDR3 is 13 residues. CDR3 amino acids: CSVWDRANTEAFF. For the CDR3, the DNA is TGCAGCGTGTGGGACAGAGCGAACACTGAAGCTTTCTTT.

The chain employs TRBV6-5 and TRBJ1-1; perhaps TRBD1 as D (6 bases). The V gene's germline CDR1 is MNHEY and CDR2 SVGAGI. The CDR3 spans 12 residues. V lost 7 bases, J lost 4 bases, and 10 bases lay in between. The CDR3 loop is CASNNRVTEAFF. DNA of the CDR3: TGTGCCAGCAATAACAGGGTCACTGAAGCTTTCTTT.